What follows are 32 T cell receptor beta chains derived from one specimen sequenced in a study of blood T cell repertoires in COVID-19. Assay used: immunoSEQ multiplex PCR; TCRdb lists only in-frame clones, some missing. The sample includes roughly 240,000 clones, 70% to 90% seen only once; the top ten take about 2.5%. Sequenced input: PBMCs or T cells enriched from blood (not recorded which). Source of these receptors: a woman aged 40 to 50 with acute COVID-19.

The chain joins TRBV7-2 to TRBJ2-5; TRBD2 aligns across 9 bases. Germline CDR1 reads SGHTA; CDR2 reads FQGNSA. The CDR3 totals 15 residues. Trimming at V came to 3 bases and at J to 5 bases, leaving 7 bases not matched to a gene. The CDR3 DNA reads as TGTGCCAGCAGCTTGCGTAGCGGGAGCCTGGAGACCCAGTACTTC. It yields the protein CASSLRSGSLETQYF. Full variable domain (rest looked up from reference TRBV7-2 and TRBJ2-5): GAGVSQSPSNKVTEKGKDVELRCDPISGHTALYWYRQSLGQGLEFLIYFQGNSAPDKSGLPSDRFSAERTGGSVSTLTIQRTQQEDSAVYLCASSLRSGSLETQYFGPGTRLLVL.

The chain joins TRBV5-1 to TRBJ2-1; 9 nucleotides align to TRBD2. This CDR3 is 16 amino acids long. V lost 5 bases to trimming and J lost 5 bases; unmatched junction nucleotides: 11. Germline CDR1 SGHRS, CDR2 YFSETQ. The CDR3 region has the DNA TGCGCCAGCAGACGTAGCGGGGGCCCTCATCACAATGAGCAGTTCTTC. Its translation is CASRRSGGPHHNEQFF.

CDR3 residues: CASSPRQGMQPQHF. The CDR3 bases are TGTGCCAGTAGTCCGCGACAGGGTATGCAGCCCCAGCATTTT. This sequence joins TRBV19 and TRBJ1-5, with TRBD1 matching over 7 bases. V trimming: 5 bases; J trimming: 7 bases; junction bases outside the gene matches: 8. The CDR3 consists of 14 residues. In germline, CDR1 is LNHDA, CDR2 SQIVND (reference sequence).

J is TRBJ2-3 and V is TRBV6-4, with 11 nucleotides matching TRBD2. The CDR3 covers 16 residues. Trimming at V came to 6 bases and at J to 2 bases, leaving 7 bases not matched to a gene. Germline CDR1 and CDR2: MRHNA and SNTAGT. The DNA for the CDR3 is TGTGCCAGCAGCCCAACTAGCGGGGGTCCCACAGATACGCAGTATTTT. It is translated as CASSPTSGGPTDTQYF.

V usage is TRBV6-2 or TRBV6-3 and J usage is TRBJ1-2; no definite D call. This CDR3 has 12 amino acids. The V and J ends lost 6 bases and 7 bases respectively, with 12 bases between them. Germline CDR1 and CDR2: MNHEY and SVGEGT. The CDR3 protein is CASSEARIGYTF. The CDR3 nucleotides read TGTGCCAGCAGCGAGGCCCGAATTGGCTACACCTTC.

This clone was seen a single time. The chain links TRBV11-3 to TRBJ2-3, with 10 bases identical to TRBD2. CDR3 length equals 15 residues. Per germline, CDR1 SGHNT and CDR2 YENEEA. V shed 4 bases and J 7 bases; nucleotides not matched to a gene: 8. The CDR3 nucleotides read TGTGCCAGCAGCTACACGACTAGCGGGCTGAATACGCAGTATTTT. It is translated as CASSYTTSGLNTQYF.

The chain uses TRBV28 and TRBJ1-5, with a tentative D call TRBD1 (5 bases). Trimming cost V 3 bases and J 7 bases, with 19 bases left between them. The germline V gene encodes CDR1 MDHEN and CDR2 SYDVKM. The CDR3 covers 16 residues. CDR3 sequence reads: CASSLEARQGLQPQHF. The CDR3 DNA is TGTGCCAGCAGTTTGGAAGCGCGGCAGGGACTCCAGCCCCAGCATTTT.

This sequence joins TRBV6-5 and TRBJ2-3; TRBD1 might be the D (5 bases). The V end was cut by 7 bases, the J end by 6 bases, with 20 bases between. This CDR3 spans 15 amino acids. Germline V gene lookup returns CDR1 MNHEY and CDR2 SVGAGI. The CDR3 protein is CASKEWGDLGDTQYF. The DNA of the CDR3 is TGTGCCAGCAAAGAGTGGGGCGACCTCGGCGATACGCAGTATTTT.

V and J are TRBV25-1 and TRBJ2-2, with D tentatively TRBD1 (5 bases). The CDR3 loop spans 13 amino acids. The V end was cut by 6 bases, the J end by 2 bases, with 7 bases between. Germline CDR1 is MGHDK and CDR2 is SYGVNS. CDR3 region: CASSRVNTGELFF. The CDR3 coding sequence is TGTGCCAGCAGCAGGGTTAACACCGGGGAGCTGTTTTTT.

V is TRBV4-1 and J is TRBJ2-1; no firm D call. Germline loops: CDR1 MGHRA, CDR2 YSYEKL. The CDR3 is 13 amino acids. The V and J ends lost 0 bases and 10 bases respectively, with 10 bases between them. The CDR3: CASSQDFSSEQFF. CDR3 bases: TGCGCCAGCAGCCAAGATTTTAGTTCCGAGCAGTTCTTC.

The chain employs TRBV5-5 and TRBJ1-5; 8 bases match TRBD1. V shed 2 bases, J shed 3 bases, and the junction held 1 base outside the gene matches. Germline values: CDR1 SGHKS, CDR2 YYEKEE (reference sequence). The CDR3 runs 14 residues. The CDR3 protein is CASSLQGVNQPQHF. DNA of the CDR3: TGTGCCAGCAGCTTACAGGGGGTCAATCAGCCCCAGCATTTT. The whole variable domain, remainder taken from reference TRBV5-5 and TRBJ1-5, is DAGVTQSPTHLIKTRGQQVTLRCSPISGHKSVSWYQQVLGQGPQFIFQYYEKEERGRGNFPDRFSARQFPNYSSELNVNALLLGDSALYLCASSLQGVNQPQHFGDGTRLSIL.

This clone has a single count. The chain joins TRBV3-1 (or the pseudogene TRBV3-2) to TRBJ2-5, with D tentatively TRBD1 (6 bases). In germline, CDR1 is LGHDT, CDR2 YNNKEL (reference sequence). This CDR3 has 14 amino acids. Trimming left V 0 bases short and J 5 bases short, with 10 bases between. CDR3: CASSQDGGAETQYF. The CDR3 DNA reads as TGTGCCAGCAGCCAAGATGGGGGCGCGGAGACCCAGTACTTC.

The chain employs TRBV18 and TRBJ1-6; a weak D match, TRBD1 (6 bases). Trimming took 2 bases from V and 10 from J, leaving 12 bases between them. Germline loops: CDR1 KGHSH, CDR2 LQKENI. The CDR3 is 14 residues long. CDR3 DNA sequence: TGTGCCAGCTCACCAAAAAACAGGGTCTCACCCCTCCACTTT. It is translated as CASSPKNRVSPLHF.

The chain joins TRBV7-2 to TRBJ1-4; a possible D gene is TRBD1 (5 bases). The V gene lost 6 bases and the J gene lost 3 bases, with 11 bases spanning the gap. The CDR3 runs 14 residues. The germline gives CDR1 SGHTA, CDR2 FQGNSA. The CDR3 DNA reads as TGTGCCAGCAGGAAGGGACTTTCTAATGAAAAACTGTTTTTT. It specifies CASRKGLSNEKLFF.

The chain employs TRBV19 and TRBJ2-3; D unresolved. With 3 bases removed from V and 0 bases from J, the gap between germline ends came to 10 bases. This CDR3 contains 15 residues. Germline CDR1 LNHDA, CDR2 SQIVND (reference sequence). CDR3 sequence reads: CASSITARSTDTQYF. CDR3 coding DNA: TGTGCCAGTAGTATCACAGCCCGTAGCACAGATACGCAGTATTTT.

The chain carries TRBV3-1 (or the pseudogene TRBV3-2) and TRBJ1-1; D is undetermined. The CDR3 contains 14 residues. V was clipped by 9 bases and J by 0 bases, with 14 bases between them. Germline CDR1 LGHDT, CDR2 YNNKEL (reference sequence). CDR3 amino acids: CASRKEGLNTEAFF. The CDR3 DNA is TGTGCCAGTAGGAAGGAGGGCCTGAACACTGAAGCTTTCTTT.

This chain uses TRBV11-3 with TRBJ2-1, with D possibly matching TRBD2 (5 bases). The CDR3 runs to 15 residues. Germline CDR1 reads SGHNT; CDR2 reads YENEEA. V shed 5 bases and J shed 1 base, with 12 bases lying between them. As DNA, the CDR3 is TGTGCCAGCAGCCCGACCACGGGGTCCTACAATGAGCAGTTCTTC. Its translation is CASSPTTGSYNEQFF. The full variable domain, rest sourced from reference TRBV11-3 and TRBJ2-1, is EAGVVQSPRYKIIEKKQPVAFWCNPISGHNTLYWYLQNLGQGPELLIRYENEEAVDDSQLPKDRFSAERLKGVDSTLKIQPAELGDSAVYLCASSPTTGSYNEQFFGPGTRLTVL.

The rearrangement joins TRBV7-9 to TRBJ1-4, with D perhaps matching TRBD1 (5 bases). V was trimmed by 0 bases and J by 8 bases, leaving 10 bases between them. This CDR3 has 14 amino acids. Per the germline V gene, CDR1 is SEHNR and CDR2 is FQNEAQ (reference sequence). Here the CDR3 DNA reads TGTGCCAGCAGCTTAGCGAGGCAGGGCGAAAAACTGTTTTTT. It codes for CASSLARQGEKLFF. Combining the CDR3 with reference TRBV7-9 and TRBJ1-4 gives the whole variable domain DTGVSQNPRHKITKRGQNVTFRCDPISEHNRLYWYRQTLGQGPEFLTYFQNEAQLEKSRLLSDRFSAERPKGSFSTLEIQRTEQGDSAMYLCASSLARQGEKLFFGSGTQLSVL.

The chain recombines TRBV4-3 with TRBJ2-3; 11 bases match TRBD2. The V and J ends lost 0 bases and 0 bases, in that order; junction bases with no gene match: 11. Germline V lookup: CDR1 LGHNA, CDR2 YSLEER. The CDR3 has 20 residues. CDR3 loop: CASSQDRGLAGGSSTDTQYF. The CDR3 DNA is TGCGCCAGCAGCCAAGATAGGGGGCTAGCGGGAGGTAGTAGCACAGATACGCAGTATTTT.

The chain combines TRBV29-1 with TRBJ2-3; tentative D call: TRBD2 (6 bases). Germline CDR1 is SQVTM and CDR2 is ANQGSEA. CDR3 length: 15 amino acids. Trimming took 3 bases from V and 4 from J, leaving 17 bases between them. The CDR3 DNA follows: TGCAGCGTTGAGCGAGGGGACTCAGCCTCAGATACGCAGTATTTT. This codes for CSVERGDSASDTQYF.

The V and J genes are TRBV3-1 (or the pseudogene TRBV3-2) and TRBJ2-1, with a tentative D call TRBD2 (7 bases). The CDR3 runs to 18 residues. Trimming removed 0 bases from V and 12 bases from J, with 27 bases in between. Germline V lookup: CDR1 LGHDT, CDR2 YNNKEL (reference sequence). CDR3 DNA sequence: TGTGCCAGCAGCCAAGAGGGAGGGGGGATGTCCTGTCCCAGGTGGCAGTTCTTC. This encodes CASSQEGGGMSCPRWQFF.

The chain couples TRBV5-4 to TRBJ2-1; possible D gene TRBD1, 6 bases. V lost 4 bases, J lost 7 bases, and 12 bases lay in between. Germline V CDR1 and CDR2: SGHNT, YYREEE (reference sequence). The CDR3 consists of 13 residues. The chain's CDR3 is CASSLTGTNEQFF. In DNA, the CDR3 is TGTGCCAGCAGCCTGACAGGTACGAATGAGCAGTTCTTC.

The chain employs TRBV7-8 and TRBJ2-2, with 9 bases aligning to TRBD2. Germline trimming cut 8 bases from V and 4 bases from J; bases unmatched to any gene: 20. Germline-derived CDR1 and CDR2 are SGHVS and FQNEAQ. The CDR3 spans 19 residues. In DNA form, the CDR3 reads TGTGCCAGCTCAAAGCGCCGGGGGAGCGGGGGGTTTCTCACCGGGGAGCTGTTTTTT. Protein sequence: CASSKRRGSGGFLTGELFF.

This sequence joins TRBV29-1 and TRBJ2-5; TRBD1 is a possible D gene (6 bases). Germline values: CDR1 SQVTM, CDR2 ANQGSEA. Trimming stripped 4 bases from V and 5 bases from J, with 17 bases between. The CDR3 runs to 14 residues. The CDR3 is CSVAQGQRGETQYF. The CDR3 DNA is TGCAGCGTTGCTCAGGGGCAAAGAGGGGAGACCCAGTACTTC.

This sequence joins TRBV3-1 (or the pseudogene TRBV3-2) and TRBJ1-1; 9 bases are a match to TRBD1. The germline CDR1 and CDR2 sequences are LGHDT and YNNKEL (reference sequence). Losses at the gene ends were 6 bases for V and 5 bases for J; bases not matched to a gene: 4. The CDR3 loop spans 13 amino acids. The CDR3 sequence: CASRLTGGTEAFF. The CDR3, as DNA: TGTGCCAGCAGGCTGACAGGGGGTACTGAAGCTTTCTTT.

The genes are TRBV5-4 and TRBJ2-5; TRBD2 aligns across 12 bases. The J segment lost 3 bases and the V segment lost 2 bases, leaving 2 bases of the junction unmatched. From germline, CDR1 is SGHNT and CDR2 YYREEE (reference sequence). The CDR3 covers 15 residues. In nucleotides, the CDR3 is TGTGCCAGCAGCTTCGGACTAGCGGGAAAAGAGACCCAGTACTTC. Residues: CASSFGLAGKETQYF.

This clone has a handful of counts. The chain combines TRBV27 with TRBJ1-5, with D possibly TRBD1 on 6 matching bases. CDR3 size: 14 residues. V lost 5 bases and J 2 bases, leaving 10 bases between the germline ends. In germline, CDR1 is MNHEY, CDR2 SMNVEV (reference sequence). The CDR3 reads CASSATGGNQPQHF. The CDR3 nucleotides are TGTGCCAGCAGTGCGACAGGCGGCAATCAGCCCCAGCATTTT.

The rearrangement joins TRBV2 to TRBJ1-3, with D perhaps matching TRBD1 (5 bases). The V and J ends lost 2 bases and 5 bases respectively, with 10 bases between them. The CDR3 loop spans 14 amino acids. Germline CDR1 and CDR2: SNHLY and FYNNEI. Here the CDR3 reads CASSEQGTRNTIYF. The CDR3 coding sequence is TGTGCCAGCAGTGAACAGGGTACCAGAAACACCATATATTTT.

This chain uses TRBV29-1 with TRBJ1-1; D may be TRBD1 (6 bases). The germline gives CDR1 SQVTM, CDR2 ANQGSEA. Trimming cost V 7 bases and J 0 bases, with 12 bases left between them. This CDR3 spans 13 amino acids. The CDR3 region is CSGQEFMNTEAFF. CDR3 nucleotide sequence: TGCAGCGGACAGGAATTCATGAACACTGAAGCTTTCTTT. Combining the CDR3 with reference TRBV29-1 and TRBJ1-1 gives the whole variable domain SAVISQKPSRDICQRGTSLTIQCQVDSQVTMMFWYRQQPGQSLTLIATANQGSEATYESGFVIDKFPISRPNLTFSTLTVSNMSPEDSSIYLCSGQEFMNTEAFFGQGTRLTVV.

V gene TRBV2 combines with J gene TRBJ1-1; 7 bases align to TRBD1. Germline values: CDR1 SNHLY, CDR2 FYNNEI. This CDR3 region has 11 residues. Germline trimming cut 6 bases from V and 11 bases from J; bases unmatched to any gene: 6. CDR3 region: CASRETGAAFF. The CDR3, as DNA: TGTGCCAGCAGGGAAACAGGGGCCGCTTTCTTT.

The chain employs TRBV6-5 and TRBJ2-7; D is unclear. Per the germline V gene, CDR1 is MNHEY and CDR2 is SVGAGI. The CDR3 is 14 residues long. The V and J ends lost 5 bases and 5 bases respectively, with 16 bases between them. As DNA, the CDR3 is TGTGCCAGCAGTACGTTTTCAGTGGTGGACGAGCAGTACTTC. Encoded protein: CASSTFSVVDEQYF.

The rearrangement links TRBV14 to TRBJ1-1; no clear D gene. The CDR3 is 13 amino acids. In germline, CDR1 is SGHDN, CDR2 FVKESK. V lost 6 bases and J lost 0, with 8 bases in between. CDR3 DNA: TGTGCCAGCAGTCTAAATGTGAACACTGAAGCTTTCTTT. Its protein product is CASSLNVNTEAFF.